The 18 T cell receptor beta chains below come from one sample, sequenced in a study of T cell responses to AZD1222 COVID-19 vaccine. Method: immunoSEQ multiplex PCR; TCRdb's copy keeps in-frame clones and lacks some. The data show 250,000 or so clones, roughly 93% seen once. Here the sequenced sample was peripheral blood, taken on day 0 of AZD1222 vaccination. Receptor source: an adult in good health.

This chain uses TRBV7-6 with TRBJ2-5; D may be TRBD1 (5 bases). The CDR3 is made up of 13 amino acids. The V end was cut by 5 bases, the J end by 2 bases, with 9 bases between. Germline loops: CDR1 SGHVS, CDR2 FNYEAQ. The DNA of the CDR3 is TGTGCCAGCAGCAGGGGCAGGCAAGAGACCCAGTACTTC. It specifies CASSRGRQETQYF.

V usage is TRBV5-6 and J usage is TRBJ1-2; TRBD1 matches at 7 bases. This CDR3 has 14 residues. CDR1 and CDR2 from the germline V gene are SGHDT and YYEEEE. After removal of 5 bases from V and 8 bases from J, the junction contained 12 bases not matched to a gene. CDR3 loop: CASRTRGGRIGYTF. The CDR3 DNA sequence: TGTGCCAGCAGGACCAGGGGGGGACGGATCGGCTACACCTTC.

V gene TRBV9 combines with J gene TRBJ2-7, with D possibly matching TRBD2 (7 bases). Trimming removed 10 bases at V and 5 bases at J, with 25 bases between. The CDR3 has 15 residues. Germline CDR1 reads SGDLS; CDR2 reads YYNGEE. The CDR3 coding sequence is TGTGCCCCCGGGGGACGGGGGGCAATGTGGAACGAGCAGTACTTC. It translates to CAPGGRGAMWNEQYF.

Within the sample, this clone is medium-sized. V gene TRBV9 combines with J gene TRBJ2-1; 10 bases fit TRBD1. This CDR3 has 15 amino acids. V lost 4 bases and J lost 6; bases outside the gene matches: 7. CDR1 is SGDLS and CDR2 is YYNGEE in the germline V gene. This CDR3 reads CASSMGQGRGNEQFF. As DNA, the CDR3 is TGTGCCAGCAGCATGGGACAGGGGAGAGGCAATGAGCAGTTCTTC.

The gene calls are TRBV5-1 and TRBJ2-7; D assignment may be TRBD1 or TRBD2 (6 bases each). The CDR3 runs 15 residues. The germline gives CDR1 SGHRS, CDR2 YFSETQ. The V and J ends lost 5 bases and 0 bases respectively, with 15 bases between them. CDR3 coding DNA: TGCGCCAGCAGTCAGGAGGGGGGAAACTCCTACGAGCAGTACTTC. Translation gives CASSQEGGNSYEQYF.

This clone has just a few counts. The genes are TRBV11-3 and TRBJ1-6; 10 bases line up with TRBD1. CDR3 size: 15 residues. Germline loops: CDR1 SGHNT, CDR2 YENEEA. V shed 5 bases and J 10 bases; nucleotides not matched to a gene: 8. The CDR3 DNA follows: TGTGCCAGCAGCCCACGACAGGGGGCGGTGTCACCCCTCCACTTT. Its protein is CASSPRQGAVSPLHF.

The V and J genes are TRBV6-2 or TRBV6-3 and TRBJ1-2; D unclear. CDR1 is MNHEY, CDR2 SVGEGT, per germline. Trimming pared 6 bases from V and 2 bases from J, leaving 10 bases between. The CDR3 contains 13 residues. The CDR3 region is CASSPDANYGYTF. CDR3 coding DNA: TGTGCCAGCAGCCCGGACGCAAACTATGGCTACACCTTC.

CDR3 sequence: CASSPGTGANVLTF. The CDR3 nucleotides are TGTGCCAGCAGTCCCGGGACTGGGGCCAACGTCCTGACTTTC. The chain combines TRBV7-3 with TRBJ2-6; weak D call: TRBD2 (5 bases). The CDR3 spans 14 residues. Looked up from germline, CDR1 is SGHTA and CDR2 is FQGTGA. The germline V and J ends were trimmed by 6 bases and 2 bases, with 8 bases remaining between them.

This sequence joins TRBV15 and TRBJ1-2, with D hard to call. V shed 1 base and J shed 6 bases, with 12 bases lying between them. From germline, CDR1 is LNHNV and CDR2 YYDKDF (reference sequence). The CDR3 runs 14 residues. CDR3 residues: CATSRVKTANGYTF. The CDR3 bases are TGTGCCACCAGCAGAGTAAAGACCGCGAATGGCTACACCTTC.

The chain links TRBV27 to TRBJ2-7; 9 positions agree with TRBD2. Germline V CDR1 and CDR2: MNHEY, SMNVEV (reference sequence). The V gene end was trimmed by 7 bases and the J gene end by 4 bases; junction bases not matched to a gene: 11. The CDR3 is made up of 15 amino acids. The CDR3 region is CASTPIAGAMYEQYF. Written as DNA, the CDR3 is TGTGCCAGCACTCCAATAGCGGGAGCGATGTACGAGCAGTACTTC.

The rearrangement uses TRBV2 and TRBJ2-7; no firm D call. Trimming pared 1 base from V and 6 bases from J, leaving 13 bases between. Germline V gene sequence: CDR1 SNHLY, CDR2 FYNNEI. The CDR3 covers 14 residues. Here the CDR3 DNA reads TGTGCCAGCAGTGAAGGCTACCGATCCCTCGAGCAGTACTTC. It is translated as CASSEGYRSLEQYF. The entire variable domain, with the rest obtained from reference TRBV2 and TRBJ2-7, is as follows: EPEVTQTPSHQVTQMGQEVILRCVPISNHLYFYWYRQILGQKVEFLVSFYNNEISEKSEIFDDQFSVERPDGSNFTLKIRSTKLEDSAMYFCASSEGYRSLEQYFGPGTRLTVT.

This chain uses TRBV6-2 or TRBV6-3 with TRBJ2-7; a weak D match, TRBD2 (6 bases). The V and J ends lost 4 bases and 2 bases respectively, with 9 bases between them. There are 13 residues in the CDR3. Germline CDR1 and CDR2: MNHEY and SVGEGT. CDR3 bases: TGTGCCAGCAGTTTAGCGGTGGCCTACGAGCAGTACTTC. It codes for CASSLAVAYEQYF.

The J gene is TRBJ2-7, the V gene TRBV28, with TRBD1 identical over 7 bases. The J segment lost 3 bases and the V segment lost 5 bases, leaving 7 bases of the junction unmatched. Germline CDR1 is MDHEN and CDR2 is SYDVKM. The CDR3 length is 14 residues. The CDR3 loop reads CASSIRQGLYEQYF. The CDR3 DNA is TGTGCCAGCAGTATTCGACAGGGTCTCTACGAGCAGTACTTC.

The chain carries TRBV2 and TRBJ1-6, with D possibly matching TRBD1 (5 bases). This CDR3 region has 13 residues. V lost 6 bases, J lost 9 bases, and 12 bases lay in between. The germline gives CDR1 SNHLY, CDR2 FYNNEI. This CDR3 is CASRVGEISPLHF. The CDR3 nucleotides are TGTGCCAGCAGGGTAGGGGAAATTTCACCCCTCCACTTT. The full variable domain, rest sourced from reference TRBV2 and TRBJ1-6, is EPEVTQTPSHQVTQMGQEVILRCVPISNHLYFYWYRQILGQKVEFLVSFYNNEISEKSEIFDDQFSVERPDGSNFTLKIRSTKLEDSAMYFCASRVGEISPLHFGNGTRLTVT.

The V and J genes are TRBV28 and TRBJ2-3, with 10 bases aligning to TRBD1. Germline trimming cut 2 bases from V and 4 bases from J; bases unmatched to any gene: 3. Germline V gene data show CDR1 as MDHEN and CDR2 as SYDVKM. This CDR3 region has 15 residues. CDR3 sequence reads: CASSLATGGPDTQYF. The CDR3 DNA sequence: TGTGCCAGCAGTTTAGCGACAGGGGGCCCAGATACGCAGTATTTT.

About this clone: The same CDR3 can be traced to other DNA sequences in this sample. In DNA, the CDR3 is TGTGCCAGCAGCTTGGACAGGGGAGATGGCTACACCTTC. Its protein product is CASSLDRGDGYTF. The V gene is TRBV7-9, the J gene TRBJ1-2, with 9 bases fitting TRBD1. Germline CDR1 and CDR2: SEHNR and FQNEAQ (reference sequence). V shed 3 bases and J 6 bases; nucleotides not matched to a gene: 2. The CDR3 runs 13 residues.

This sequence joins TRBV2 and TRBJ1-5; D is perhaps TRBD1 (6 bases). The CDR3 is 13 residues long. Germline values: CDR1 SNHLY, CDR2 FYNNEI. V was cut by 6 bases and J by 3 bases, with 9 bases left in between. The CDR3 reads CASSWGLNQPQHF. The CDR3 coding sequence is TGTGCCAGCAGCTGGGGGCTCAATCAGCCCCAGCATTTT.

This chain joins TRBV18 and TRBJ1-2; a possible D gene is TRBD1 (5 bases). Germline V gene lookup returns CDR1 KGHSH and CDR2 LQKENI. The CDR3 contains 15 residues. V lost 0 bases and J lost 6, with 14 bases in between. The CDR3 protein is CASSPPKGSTDGYTF. The CDR3 DNA is TGTGCCAGCTCACCACCGAAGGGGTCCACTGATGGCTACACCTTC.